This TCR beta chain originates from a study of human T cells and chemical hapten exposure. This clonotype was observed many times. Its specificity is unknown. Time point specified: patch test 1, 2 weeks after DPC sensitization. Treatment defined: therapeutic diphenylcyclopropenone sensitization with weekly scalp DPC. Via MiXCR, TCRdb re-called the RACE reads, giving one row per CDR3 protein. The table has about 360,000 distinct CDR3 sequences, roughly 5% seen once. Germline V gene sequence: CDR1 DFQATT, CDR2 SNEGSKA (reference sequence). Trimming stripped 6 bases from V and 4 bases from J, with 13 bases between. The CDR3 has 13 amino acids. Study results and caveats: Donors, who had alopecia, may show an immune response that differs from healthy people's.

The V call is TRBV20-1, the J call TRBJ1-3; D is ambiguous. The receptor was derived from a woman aged 45-59 years with alopecia areata. Some clones in this sample may be carry-over from other donors' samples. Sequencing used whole blood, obtained in connection with sensitization to the hapten diphenylcyclopropenone (DPC). CDR3 nucleotide sequence: TGCAGTGCCCCGGCCCCGATCGGAAACACCATATATTTT. Protein: CSAPAPIGNTIYF.